The 11 T cell receptor beta chains given below trace back to one sample, sequenced in a study of shared clonotypes between healthy human individuals. Assay used: immunoSEQ multiplex PCR; TCRdb lists only in-frame clones, some missing. The sample lists 500,000 to 650,000 clones, about 80% occurring once. Sequencing input: PBMCs. Receptors were obtained from a woman in her thirties or forties in good health. Some clones in this sample may be carry-over from other donors' samples.

The rearrangement uses TRBV28 and TRBJ2-7, with 10 nucleotides matching TRBD2. CDR1 is MDHEN, CDR2 SYDVKM, per germline. This CDR3 spans 14 amino acids. The ends lost 7 bases at V and 7 bases at J; junction bases unmatched: 10. The CDR3 bases are TGTGCCAGCACCGTCCCTAGCGGGAGAGGGGAGCAGTACTTC. It specifies CASTVPSGRGEQYF.

This sequence joins TRBV6-5 and TRBJ2-7; TRBD2 matches 8 bases. V trimming: 7 bases; J trimming: 1 base; junction bases outside the gene matches: 9. This CDR3 has 15 amino acids. CDR1 MNHEY and CDR2 SVGAGI come from the germline V gene. The CDR3 spells CASMPGGGASYEQYF. In DNA form, the CDR3 reads TGTGCCAGCATGCCGGGGGGGGGCGCTTCCTACGAGCAGTACTTC.

The chain employs TRBV11-2 and TRBJ2-3, with TRBD2 identical over 12 bases. CDR3 size: 17 residues. With 5 bases clipped from V and 5 bases from J, the junction kept 11 bases outside the gene matches. Germline V lookup: CDR1 SGHAT, CDR2 FQNNGV. This CDR3 reads CASSPRGLAGRGDTQYF. The CDR3, as DNA: TGTGCCAGCAGCCCTAGAGGACTAGCGGGACGAGGAGATACGCAGTATTTT. Filled out from reference TRBV11-2 and TRBJ2-3, the complete variable domain reads EAGVAQSPRYKIIEKRQSVAFWCNPISGHATLYWYQQILGQGPKLLIQFQNNGVVDDSQLPKDRFSAERLKGVDSTLKIQPAKLEDSAVYLCASSPRGLAGRGDTQYFGPGTRLTVL.

V usage is TRBV7-9 and J usage is TRBJ2-7; no definite D call. The CDR3 extends over 12 amino acids. Germline-derived CDR1 and CDR2 are SEHNR and FQNEAQ (reference sequence). The V gene lost 5 bases and the J gene lost 5 bases, with 10 bases spanning the gap. Here the CDR3 reads CASSEVVDEQYF. Here the CDR3 DNA reads TGTGCCAGCAGCGAGGTCGTCGACGAGCAGTACTTC.

The V call is TRBV4-2, the J call TRBJ2-2; D unresolved. This CDR3 spans 15 amino acids. Trimming left V 1 base short and J 4 bases short, with 10 bases between. Germline V lookup: CDR1 LGHNA, CDR2 YNFKEQ. CDR3 in DNA: TGTGCCAGCAGCCAAGGTGCCAGCAGCACCGGGGAGCTGTTTTTT. It translates to CASSQGASSTGELFF.

This clone was detected once. This sequence joins TRBV28 and TRBJ2-5, with D perhaps TRBD1 (6 bases). CDR1 is MDHEN, CDR2 SYDVKM, per germline. This CDR3 has 13 amino acids. Trimming stripped 3 bases from V and 5 bases from J, with 10 bases between. The CDR3 loop is CASSLAGAETQYF. CDR3 nucleotides: TGTGCCAGCAGTTTGGCAGGGGCGGAGACCCAGTACTTC. The variable domain in full, with the rest retrieved from reference TRBV28 and TRBJ2-5, is DVKVTQSSRYLVKRTGEKVFLECVQDMDHENMFWYRQDPGLGLRLIYFSYDVKMKEKGDIPEGYSVSREKKERFSLILESASTNQTSMYLCASSLAGAETQYFGPGTRLLVL.

The V gene is TRBV4-2, the J gene TRBJ1-4, with D perhaps TRBD1 (6 bases). CDR3 length: 16 residues. Germline lookup yields CDR1 LGHNA and CDR2 YNFKEQ. Trimming pared 0 bases from V and 3 bases from J, leaving 11 bases between. CDR3 sequence reads: CASSQDRGRSNEKLFF. The CDR3 DNA follows: TGTGCCAGCAGCCAAGATAGGGGGAGGTCTAATGAAAAACTGTTTTTT.

As for this clone: A much bigger clone sits one base away, suggesting this may be a read error. The chain has TRBV10-3 and TRBJ2-2, with D possibly being TRBD2 (6 bases). Looked up from germline, CDR1 is ENHRY and CDR2 is SYGVKD. The CDR3 covers 16 residues. The DNA of the CDR3 is TGTGCCATCAGTGATATGGAGGCTAGCGTCACCGGGGAGCTGCTTTTT. This gives the protein CAISDMEASVTGELLF.

Regarding this clone: Other DNA variants within this sample encode the same CDR3. The J gene is TRBJ2-7, the V gene TRBV5-1; the D gene is possibly TRBD1 (6 bases). The CDR3 has 14 amino acids. V shed 1 base and J shed 2 bases, with 10 bases lying between them. CDR1 SGHRS and CDR2 YFSETQ come from the germline V gene. CDR3 coding DNA: TGCGCCAGCAGCTTGCTAGGGGGAACCTACGAGCAGTACTTC. It yields the protein CASSLLGGTYEQYF.

In regard to this clone: One end of the junction varies from germline; a read error may be responsible. The chain uses TRBV30 and TRBJ1-5; TRBD1 agrees at 7 bases. The length of the CDR3 is 13 residues. Germline-derived CDR1 and CDR2 are GTSNPN and SVGIG (reference sequence). CDR3 residues: CAWSLGGNQPQHF. CDR3 nucleotides: TGTGCCTGGAGTTTAGGGGGCAACCAGCCCCAGCATTTT.

In nucleotides, the CDR3 is TGCGCCAGCAGAGGGGACACCTCCTACGAGCAGTACTTC. Its translation: CASRGDTSYEQYF. The chain couples TRBV4-1 to TRBJ2-5, with a tentative D call TRBD1 (6 bases). The end of the DNA fits TRBJ2-7 better, so the J call may be wrong. CDR1 and CDR2 from the germline V gene are MGHRA and YSYEKL. This CDR3 is built from 13 residues.